This T cell receptor (beta chain) is from a study of shared clonotypes between healthy human individuals. Looking at the study overall: The people who gave samples were a couple of women and three men aged 18 to 49. Study results and limitations: Apart from blood, nothing was sampled; tissue repertoires likely differ.

Trimming took 8 bases from V and 0 from J; bases not matched to a gene: 17. The CDR3 spans 18 residues. CDR1 and CDR2 from the germline V gene are SNHLY and FYNNEI. As for this clone: Its antigen remains unidentified.

Each subset's genomic DNA was split evenly across several immunoSEQ plates. Generated by immunoSEQ multiplex PCR, the TCRdb table keeps only in-frame clones and is missing some. The table includes about 2.1 million clones, 85% to 95% detected once. It was CD45RO-negative cells, positively selected for CCR7, that made up naive CD8 cells, with terminally differentiated effector memory CD45RA+ cells excluded. The chain has TRBV2 and TRBJ2-3; 7 positions agree with TRBD2. Sample: naive CD8+ T cells from PBMCs. This TCR came from a man between 18 and 35 years old in good health. Some clones in this sample may be carry-over from other donors' samples. The CDR3: CASGVGGTSAKSTDTQYF. The CDR3 DNA follows: TGTGCCAGCGGTGTTGGGGGAACTAGCGCGAAGAGCACAGATACGCAGTATTTT.